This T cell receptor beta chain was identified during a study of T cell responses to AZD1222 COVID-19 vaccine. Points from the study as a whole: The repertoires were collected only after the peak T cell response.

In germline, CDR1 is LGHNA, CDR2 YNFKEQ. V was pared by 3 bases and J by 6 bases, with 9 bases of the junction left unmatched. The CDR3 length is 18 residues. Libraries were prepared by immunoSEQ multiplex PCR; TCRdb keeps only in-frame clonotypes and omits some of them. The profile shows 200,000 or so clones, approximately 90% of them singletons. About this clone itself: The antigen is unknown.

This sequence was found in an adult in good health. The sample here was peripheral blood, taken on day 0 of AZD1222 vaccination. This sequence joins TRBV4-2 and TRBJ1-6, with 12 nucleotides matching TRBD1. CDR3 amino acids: CASSQGQGAFSGNSPLHF. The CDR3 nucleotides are TGTGCCAGCAGCCAGGGACAGGGGGCCTTTTCGGGTAATTCACCCCTCCACTTT.